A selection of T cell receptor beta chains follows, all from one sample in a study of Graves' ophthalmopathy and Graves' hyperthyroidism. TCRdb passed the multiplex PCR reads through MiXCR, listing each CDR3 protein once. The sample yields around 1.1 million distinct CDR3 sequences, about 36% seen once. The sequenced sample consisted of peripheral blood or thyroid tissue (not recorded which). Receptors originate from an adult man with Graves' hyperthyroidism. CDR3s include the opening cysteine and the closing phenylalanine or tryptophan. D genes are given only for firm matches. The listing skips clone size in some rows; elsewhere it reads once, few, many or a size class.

CDR3nt: TGTGCCAGCAGCATTCAACTACAGGGTCAGCCCCAGTACTTC; CDR3aa: CASSIQLQGQPQYF; v_gene: TRBV7-2; j_gene: TRBJ2-5; abundance: -; d_gene: -
CDR3nt: TGTGCCAGCAGTCGGACTAGCTTGGGGTACGAGCAGTACTTC; CDR3aa: CASSRTSLGYEQYF; v_gene: TRBV25-1; j_gene: TRBJ2-7; abundance: -; d_gene: TRBD2
CDR3nt: TGTGCCAGCTCTCAACGGGACTCGGGGGCCGGGGAGACCCAGTACTTC; CDR3aa: CASSQRDSGAGETQYF; v_gene: TRBV18; j_gene: TRBJ2-5; abundance: -; d_gene: -
CDR3nt: TGCAGCGTCATGCAGGGAATTGGGACTGAAGCTTTCTTT; CDR3aa: CSVMQGIGTEAFF; v_gene: TRBV29-1; j_gene: TRBJ1-1; abundance: many; d_gene: -
CDR3nt: TGTGCCAGCAGTTTAGGGAGGGGAACTGGCGATCAGCCCCAGCATTTT; CDR3aa: CASSLGRGTGDQPQHF; v_gene: TRBV12-3/TRBV12-4; j_gene: TRBJ1-5; abundance: once; d_gene: -
CDR3nt: TGTGCCAGCAGTGAGGGGACGGGAAGCAATCAGCCCCAGCATTTT; CDR3aa: CASSEGTGSNQPQHF; v_gene: TRBV10-3; j_gene: TRBJ1-5; abundance: many; d_gene: -
CDR3nt: TGTGCCAGCAGTTACTCGGGCAGGGGAGCCCAAGAGACCCAGTACTTC; CDR3aa: CASSYSGRGAQETQYF; v_gene: TRBV6-2/TRBV6-3; j_gene: TRBJ2-5; abundance: -; d_gene: -
CDR3nt: TGCAGTGCCCTAGCGGGAGTAGGAGGGGAGCTGTTTTTT; CDR3aa: CSALAGVGGELFF; v_gene: TRBV20-1; j_gene: TRBJ2-2; abundance: many; d_gene: TRBD2
CDR3nt: TGTGCCAGCAGGTTACAGGGGTTGAGCAATCAGCCCCAGCATTTT; CDR3aa: CASRLQGLSNQPQHF; v_gene: TRBV6-1; j_gene: TRBJ1-5; abundance: -; d_gene: TRBD1
CDR3nt: TGTGCCACCAGTGGCCCTCCATATGGACCCGGGGAGCTGTTTTTT; CDR3aa: CATSGPPYGPGELFF; v_gene: TRBV24-1; j_gene: TRBJ2-2; abundance: many; d_gene: -
CDR3nt: TGTGCCAGCAGCTTAGAACAGTCTTTCTATGGCTACACCTTC; CDR3aa: CASSLEQSFYGYTF; v_gene: TRBV7-8; j_gene: TRBJ1-2; abundance: many; d_gene: -
CDR3nt: TGTGCCAGCAGCTCCACAGGGACTAGCGGGACTCAGTACTTC; CDR3aa: CASSSTGTSGTQYF; v_gene: TRBV7-9; j_gene: TRBJ2-5; abundance: -; d_gene: TRBD2
CDR3nt: TGTGCCAGCGGGCAGAATAGCGGGAGTTTCGAGCAGTACTTC; CDR3aa: CASGQNSGSFEQYF; v_gene: TRBV12-3/TRBV12-4; j_gene: TRBJ2-7; abundance: -; d_gene: TRBD2
CDR3nt: TGCAGCGTTGAAGATCGTGGGGCTACATCCTACGAGCAGTACTTC; CDR3aa: CSVEDRGATSYEQYF; v_gene: TRBV29-1; j_gene: TRBJ2-7; abundance: -; d_gene: -
CDR3nt: TGTGCCAGCTCACTAAAGACTAGCGGGAGGGCCACGGAGAGGGAGACCCAGTACTTC; CDR3aa: CASSLKTSGRATERETQYF; v_gene: TRBV24-1; j_gene: TRBJ2-5; abundance: -; d_gene: TRBD2
CDR3nt: TGTGCCAGCAGCTTAGTCCTGGGGACAGGGGACTACGAGCAGTACTTC; CDR3aa: CASSLVLGTGDYEQYF; v_gene: TRBV7-8; j_gene: TRBJ2-7; abundance: many; d_gene: TRBD1
CDR3nt: TGTGCCAGCAGCGGGGGAGGCAGTGGGGGCACCGGGGAGCTGTTTTTT; CDR3aa: CASSGGGSGGTGELFF; v_gene: TRBV7-8; j_gene: TRBJ2-2; abundance: -; d_gene: -
CDR3nt: TGTGCCAGCAGCACCCGGGACCCCAGGCGCGAGACTGAAGCTTTCTTT; CDR3aa: CASSTRDPRRETEAFF; v_gene: TRBV3-1; j_gene: TRBJ1-1; abundance: -; d_gene: -
CDR3nt: TGTGCCAGCAGTTACTCTTCAGGTCGCAATTCACCCCTCCACTTT; CDR3aa: CASSYSSGRNSPLHF; v_gene: TRBV6-5; j_gene: TRBJ1-6; abundance: few; d_gene: -
CDR3nt: TGTGCCAGCAGCGACTCTCCTGGACTACATAGCGAGCAGTACTTC; CDR3aa: CASSDSPGLHSEQYF; v_gene: TRBV7-9; j_gene: TRBJ2-7; abundance: few; d_gene: -
CDR3nt: TGCAGCGTCCCGGCCCGGACTTTC; CDR3aa: CSVPARTF; v_gene: TRBV29-1; j_gene: TRBJ2-6; abundance: -; d_gene: -
CDR3nt: TGTGCCAGCAGCTCCCTAGCGGGGGGACTGATGCAAGGTGAAAAACTGTTTTTT; CDR3aa: CASSSLAGGLMQGEKLFF; v_gene: TRBV7-2; j_gene: TRBJ1-4; abundance: -; d_gene: -
CDR3nt: TGCAGTGCTAGGAATCGACAGGATAGATACGAGCAGTACTTC; CDR3aa: CSARNRQDRYEQYF; v_gene: TRBV20-1; j_gene: TRBJ2-7; abundance: -; d_gene: -
CDR3nt: TGTGCCAGCAGCTTGGCATGGGGCTCTGAATATGGCTACACCTTC; CDR3aa: CASSLAWGSEYGYTF; v_gene: TRBV7-9; j_gene: TRBJ1-2; abundance: -; d_gene: -
CDR3nt: TGTGCCAGCAGGATCGTTCGGGAGAACACTGAAGCTTTCTTT; CDR3aa: CASRIVRENTEAFF; v_gene: TRBV12-3/TRBV12-4; j_gene: TRBJ1-1; abundance: -; d_gene: -
CDR3nt: TGTGCCAGCAGCCAAACTAGCGGGGGGGTGAATGAGCAGTTCTTC; CDR3aa: CASSQTSGGVNEQFF; v_gene: TRBV7-2; j_gene: TRBJ2-1; abundance: -; d_gene: TRBD2
CDR3nt: TGCAGCGCTCTGGGACAGTCTAATTCACCCCTCCACTTT; CDR3aa: CSALGQSNSPLHF; v_gene: TRBV20-1; j_gene: TRBJ1-6; abundance: many; d_gene: TRBD1
CDR3nt: TGTGCCAGCAGCATAAGGACAGGGGTGAGCACTGAAGCTTTCTTT; CDR3aa: CASSIRTGVSTEAFF; v_gene: TRBV10-3; j_gene: TRBJ1-1; abundance: -; d_gene: TRBD1
CDR3nt: TGCAGCTTGGAGGCAGGGGCTGGTGGCTACACCTTC; CDR3aa: CSLEAGAGGYTF; v_gene: TRBV29-1; j_gene: TRBJ1-2; abundance: few; d_gene: -
CDR3nt: TGTGCCAGCAGTTGGGAGCAGGGTAACACTGAAGCTTTCTTT; CDR3aa: CASSWEQGNTEAFF; v_gene: TRBV12-3/TRBV12-4; j_gene: TRBJ1-1; abundance: -; d_gene: -
CDR3nt: TGTGCCAGCAGCGGCCAGGGACAGTACCCATCCTACGAGCAGTACTTC; CDR3aa: CASSGQGQYPSYEQYF; v_gene: TRBV11-2; j_gene: TRBJ2-7; abundance: -; d_gene: TRBD1
CDR3nt: TGTGCCAGCAGTGAGAACCGGCACTATGGCTACACCTTC; CDR3aa: CASSENRHYGYTF; v_gene: TRBV2; j_gene: TRBJ1-2; abundance: many; d_gene: -
CDR3nt: TGTGCCAGCAGTCCCTCAGGGGATCAGCCCCAGCATTTT; CDR3aa: CASSPSGDQPQHF; v_gene: TRBV12-3/TRBV12-4; j_gene: TRBJ1-5; abundance: many; d_gene: -
CDR3nt: TGCAGTGCTAGAGGGGGAGGGGTGACGGAGACCCAGTACTTC; CDR3aa: CSARGGGVTETQYF; v_gene: TRBV20-1; j_gene: TRBJ2-5; abundance: -; d_gene: TRBD2
CDR3nt: TGTGCCAGCAGCTTCGCCGGGACTAGCGGGTTCCAAGAGACCCAGTACTTC; CDR3aa: CASSFAGTSGFQETQYF; v_gene: TRBV7-8; j_gene: TRBJ2-5; abundance: many; d_gene: TRBD2
CDR3nt: TGTGCCAGCAGTGACAGACTGGGCAATCAGCCCCAGCATTTT; CDR3aa: CASSDRLGNQPQHF; v_gene: TRBV2; j_gene: TRBJ1-5; abundance: many; d_gene: -
CDR3nt: TGTGCCAGTAGTATAACGGACAGCCTCAATCAGCCCCAGCATTTT; CDR3aa: CASSITDSLNQPQHF; v_gene: TRBV19; j_gene: TRBJ1-5; abundance: -; d_gene: -
CDR3nt: TGTGCCAGCAGTGCCCGACAGGGGGCACAGCCCCAGCATTTT; CDR3aa: CASSARQGAQPQHF; v_gene: TRBV2; j_gene: TRBJ1-5; abundance: many; d_gene: TRBD1
CDR3nt: TGTGCCAGCAGTGTCGAGACAGGGGGCCTTGGCTACACCTTC; CDR3aa: CASSVETGGLGYTF; v_gene: TRBV2; j_gene: TRBJ1-2; abundance: many; d_gene: TRBD1
CDR3nt: TGTGCCAGCAGCTTAGGGGCAGCCTCCAGCGAGCAGTTCTTC; CDR3aa: CASSLGAASSEQFF; v_gene: TRBV7-6; j_gene: TRBJ2-1; abundance: -; d_gene: -
CDR3nt: TGCAGCGTAGTAGCGGGAGGGTGGGAGACCCAGTACTTC; CDR3aa: CSVVAGGWETQYF; v_gene: TRBV29-1; j_gene: TRBJ2-5; abundance: many; d_gene: TRBD2
CDR3nt: TGCGCCAGCAGCGTAGGACAAGGGTGGACCTACGAGCAGTACTTC; CDR3aa: CASSVGQGWTYEQYF; v_gene: TRBV5-1; j_gene: TRBJ2-7; abundance: many; d_gene: -